This entry features one T cell receptor (beta chain) sequence. Its antigen is not identified. The sample belongs to a study of shared clonotypes between healthy human individuals. Points from the study as a whole: Sample collection involved blood only; tissue repertoires are likely different. Lower generation probabilities were found for non-shared clonotypes than for those shared by all four donors. Measured sharing among donors was expected to vary with sequencing depth.

CDR3 length: 17 amino acids. V was clipped by 1 base and J by 0 bases; unmatched bases: 4. CDR1 and CDR2 from the germline V gene are SGHRS and YFSETQ. The assay was immunoSEQ multiplex PCR, and TCRdb's table has in-frame clones only and misses some. The sample contains hundreds of thousands of clones, approximately 95% of which appear only once. Naive CD8 populations comprised CD45RO-negative cells positively selected for CCR7, excluding terminally differentiated effector memory CD45RA+ cells. The TCR comes from a woman aged 30 to 39 in good health. The chain links TRBV5-1 to TRBJ2-1, with 10 bases fitting TRBD2. Material: naive CD8+ T cells sorted from blood. The CDR3 here is CASSLIPSGSSYNEQFF. In DNA form, the CDR3 reads TGCGCCAGCAGCTTGATACCTAGCGGGAGCTCCTACAATGAGCAGTTCTTC. The full variable domain, with the rest looked up from reference TRBV5-1 and TRBJ2-1, is KAGVTQTPRYLIKTRGQQVTLSCSPISGHRSVSWYQQTPGQGLQFLFEYFSETQRNKGNFPGRFSGRQFSNSRSEMNVSTLELGDSALYLCASSLIPSGSSYNEQFFGPGTRLTVL.